The clone carrying this T cell receptor (beta chain) was seen repeatedly, ten times or more. Its antigen is undetermined. Trimming pared 5 bases from V and 5 bases from J, leaving 16 bases between. The CDR3 is 13 amino acids. CDR1 is SQVTM and CDR2 is ANQGSEA in the germline V gene. The source of the sample is a study of identical twins. Study-wide results and limits: Potential partial confounding of zero-insertion analyses by invariant MAIT and iNKT cells was noted. Cord blood beta clonotypes that were abundant carried fewer insertions, and memory repertoires showed no such trend. There was an excess of low generation probability in the out-of-frame alpha sequences that twins shared.

Each CDR3 protein is one row after TCRdb ran MiXCR on the 5' RACE reads. The table lists about 920,000 distinct CDR3 sequences, roughly an eighth of them singletons. These records were also assigned to another study, of yellow fever vaccine responses in identical twins.

The source material was PBMCs. The clonotype was recovered from a woman younger than 35 in good health. The gene calls are TRBV29-1 and TRBJ2-7; the D is unclear. CDR3 amino acids: CSVIGRLFDEQYF. The CDR3 coding sequence is TGCAGCGTTATCGGAAGATTGTTCGACGAGCAGTACTTC.